This T cell receptor (beta chain) was found in a study of blood T cell repertoires in COVID-19. Study information: Whether acute or convalescent, the COVID-19 samples came from the United States, Italy and Spain. In each case, the material was cDNA or gDNA derived from T cells, B-cell-depleted T cells, or PBMCs.

In the source study's methods: The authors estimated nucleated cell counts from reference gene primer amplification. Clones were read by immunoSEQ multiplex PCR, and TCRdb kept only the in-frame ones, dropping some. For V, J and clone size, that table is used; D and trimming come from the DNA. The sample yields around 94,000 clones, 80% to 85% seen once. Germline CDR1 and CDR2: MNHEY and SMNVEV (reference sequence). V lost 1 base and J lost 3; bases outside the gene matches: 7. The CDR3 is made up of 17 amino acids. The source material was peripheral blood. The sequence came from a man in his 60s with acute or convalescent COVID-19. The chain couples TRBV27 to TRBJ2-1; 9 positions match TRBD1. The CDR3 loop is CASSLFWGQGSYNEQFF. CDR3 nucleotide sequence: TGTGCCAGCAGTTTATTCTGGGGACAGGGTAGCTACAATGAGCAGTTCTTC.